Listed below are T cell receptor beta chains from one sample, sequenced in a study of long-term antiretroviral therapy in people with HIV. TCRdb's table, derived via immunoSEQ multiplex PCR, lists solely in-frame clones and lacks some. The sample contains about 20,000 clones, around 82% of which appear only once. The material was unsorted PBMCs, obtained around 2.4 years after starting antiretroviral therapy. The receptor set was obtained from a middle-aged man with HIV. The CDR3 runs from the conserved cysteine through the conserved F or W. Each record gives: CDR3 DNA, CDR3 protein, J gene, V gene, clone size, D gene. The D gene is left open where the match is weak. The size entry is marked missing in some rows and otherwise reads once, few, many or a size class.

cdr3_nt: TGTGCCAGCAGCCCACAGGGGGCGGGTGAAGCTTTCTTT
cdr3_aa: CASSPQGAGEAFF
j_call: TRBJ1-1
v_call: TRBV7-8
clone_size: -
d_call: TRBD1

cdr3_nt: TGCGCCAGCAGTGACGCCAGAGATGGCAATGAGCAGTTCTTC
cdr3_aa: CASSDARDGNEQFF
j_call: TRBJ2-1
v_call: TRBV10-1
clone_size: -
d_call: -

cdr3_nt: TGTGCCAGCAGCTTGATAGACAGTGGCTACACTGAAGCTTTCTTT
cdr3_aa: CASSLIDSGYTEAFF
j_call: TRBJ1-1
v_call: TRBV5-4
clone_size: -
d_call: -

cdr3_nt: TGTGCCATCAGTTCAGCGGGCCTGTCCTACAATGAGCAGTTCTTC
cdr3_aa: CAISSAGLSYNEQFF
j_call: TRBJ2-1
v_call: TRBV10-3
clone_size: -
d_call: -

cdr3_nt: TGTGCCACCAGCAGAGATTACCGGCAGGGACCCCGCACGGAGTACTTC
cdr3_aa: CATSRDYRQGPRTEYF
j_call: TRBJ2-7
v_call: TRBV15
clone_size: -
d_call: -

cdr3_nt: TGTGCCAGCAGCACCGTATCGGGTGGCTACACCTTC
cdr3_aa: CASSTVSGGYTF
j_call: TRBJ1-2
v_call: TRBV5-6
clone_size: -
d_call: -

cdr3_nt: TGTGCCAGCTCACCATCCACAATAGAAGCTTTCTTT
cdr3_aa: CASSPSTIEAFF
j_call: TRBJ1-1
v_call: TRBV18
clone_size: -
d_call: -

cdr3_nt: TGTGCCAGCAGCCCCAGCACAGCGGTAGGCGAGCAGTACTTC
cdr3_aa: CASSPSTAVGEQYF
j_call: TRBJ2-7
v_call: TRBV7-6
clone_size: once
d_call: -

cdr3_nt: TGTGCCAGCAGTGAATCCGGGACCTGGGAATACGAGCAGTACTTC
cdr3_aa: CASSESGTWEYEQYF
j_call: TRBJ2-7
v_call: TRBV6-1
clone_size: -
d_call: -

cdr3_nt: TGTGCCAGCAGCGAACAGGGTTTAAACGAGCAGTACTTC
cdr3_aa: CASSEQGLNEQYF
j_call: TRBJ2-7
v_call: TRBV11-2
clone_size: -
d_call: -

cdr3_nt: TGTGCCAGCAGTTTGGTAGGGAACACTGAAGCTTTCTTT
cdr3_aa: CASSLVGNTEAFF
j_call: TRBJ1-1
v_call: TRBV28
clone_size: -
d_call: -

cdr3_nt: TGTGCCAGCAGCTTGGGGACTAGCCCAAACACCGGGGAGCTGTTTTTT
cdr3_aa: CASSLGTSPNTGELFF
j_call: TRBJ2-2
v_call: TRBV5-4
clone_size: -
d_call: TRBD2

cdr3_nt: TGTGCCAGCAGTTATACGGGAGGGCCGGCCTACGAGCAGTACTTC
cdr3_aa: CASSYTGGPAYEQYF
j_call: TRBJ2-7
v_call: TRBV6-6
clone_size: -
d_call: TRBD2

cdr3_nt: TGTGCCAGCAGTTACTCTACAGGGGCCTATGGCTACACCTTC
cdr3_aa: CASSYSTGAYGYTF
j_call: TRBJ1-2
v_call: TRBV6-5
clone_size: -
d_call: TRBD1

cdr3_nt: TGTGCCAGCTCGCTCCCCCCTGCTAACTATGGCTACACCTTC
cdr3_aa: CASSLPPANYGYTF
j_call: TRBJ1-2
v_call: TRBV18
clone_size: -
d_call: -